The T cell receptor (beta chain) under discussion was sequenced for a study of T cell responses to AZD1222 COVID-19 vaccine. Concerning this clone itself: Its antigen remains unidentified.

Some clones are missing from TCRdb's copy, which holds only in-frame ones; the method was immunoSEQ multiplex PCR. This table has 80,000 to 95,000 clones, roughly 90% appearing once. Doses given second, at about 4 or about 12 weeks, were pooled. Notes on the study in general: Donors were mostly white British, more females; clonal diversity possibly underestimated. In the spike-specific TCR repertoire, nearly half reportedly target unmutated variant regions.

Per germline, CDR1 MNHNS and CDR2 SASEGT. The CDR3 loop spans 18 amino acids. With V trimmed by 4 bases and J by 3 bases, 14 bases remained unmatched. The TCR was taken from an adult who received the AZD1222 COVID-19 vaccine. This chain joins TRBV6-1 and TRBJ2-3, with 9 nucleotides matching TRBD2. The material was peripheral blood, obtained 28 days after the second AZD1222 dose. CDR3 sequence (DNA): TGTGCCAGCAGTGTACTCCCGGCTAGCGGGGTGGGGACAGATACGCAGTATTTT. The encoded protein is CASSVLPASGVGTDTQYF.